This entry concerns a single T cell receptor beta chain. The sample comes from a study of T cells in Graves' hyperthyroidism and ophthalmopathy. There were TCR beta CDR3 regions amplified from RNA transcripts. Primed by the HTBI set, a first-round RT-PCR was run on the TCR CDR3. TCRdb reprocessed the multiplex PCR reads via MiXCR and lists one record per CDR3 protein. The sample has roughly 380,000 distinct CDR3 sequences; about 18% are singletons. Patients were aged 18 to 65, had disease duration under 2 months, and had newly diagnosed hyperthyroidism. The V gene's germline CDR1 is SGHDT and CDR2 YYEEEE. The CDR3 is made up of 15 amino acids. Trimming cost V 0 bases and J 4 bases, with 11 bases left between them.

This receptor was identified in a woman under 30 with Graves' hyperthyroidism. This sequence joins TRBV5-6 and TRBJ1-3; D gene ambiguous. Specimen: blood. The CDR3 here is CASSLVGYEGNTIYF. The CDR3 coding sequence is TGTGCCAGCAGCTTGGTCGGGTACGAAGGAAACACCATATATTTT.